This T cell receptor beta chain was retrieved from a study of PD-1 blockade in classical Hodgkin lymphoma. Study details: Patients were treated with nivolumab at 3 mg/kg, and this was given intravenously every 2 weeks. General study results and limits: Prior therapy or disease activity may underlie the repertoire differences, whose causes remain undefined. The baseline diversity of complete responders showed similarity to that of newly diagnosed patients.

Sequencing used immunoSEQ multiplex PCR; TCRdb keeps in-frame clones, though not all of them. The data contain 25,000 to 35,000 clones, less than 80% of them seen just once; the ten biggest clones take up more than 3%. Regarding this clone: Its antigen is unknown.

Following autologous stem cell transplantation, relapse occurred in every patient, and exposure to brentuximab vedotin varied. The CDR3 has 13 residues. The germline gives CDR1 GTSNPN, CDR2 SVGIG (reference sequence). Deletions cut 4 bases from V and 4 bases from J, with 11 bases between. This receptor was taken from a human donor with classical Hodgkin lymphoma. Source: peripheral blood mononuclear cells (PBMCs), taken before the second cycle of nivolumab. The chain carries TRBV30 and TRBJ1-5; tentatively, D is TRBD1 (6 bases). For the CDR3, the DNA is TGTGCCTGGACCGGGACACCAAATCAGCCCCAGCATTTT. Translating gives CAWTGTPNQPQHF.